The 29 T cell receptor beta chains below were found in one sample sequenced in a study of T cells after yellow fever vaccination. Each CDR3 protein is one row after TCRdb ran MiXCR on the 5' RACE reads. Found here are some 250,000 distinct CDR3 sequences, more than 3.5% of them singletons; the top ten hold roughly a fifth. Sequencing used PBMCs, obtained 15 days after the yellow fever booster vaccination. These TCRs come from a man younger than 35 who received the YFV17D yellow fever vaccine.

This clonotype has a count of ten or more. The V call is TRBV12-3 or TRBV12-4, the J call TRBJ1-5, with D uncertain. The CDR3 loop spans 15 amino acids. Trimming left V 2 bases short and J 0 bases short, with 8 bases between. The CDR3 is CASSLTGYSNQPQHF. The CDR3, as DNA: TGTGCCAGCAGTTTAACCGGTTATAGCAATCAGCCCCAGCATTTT.

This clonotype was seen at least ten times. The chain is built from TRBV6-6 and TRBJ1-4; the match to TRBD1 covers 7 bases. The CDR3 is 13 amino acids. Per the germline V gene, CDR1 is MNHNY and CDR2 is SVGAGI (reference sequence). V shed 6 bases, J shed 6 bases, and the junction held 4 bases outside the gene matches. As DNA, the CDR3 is TGTGCCAGCAGCGACAGGGCCTATGAAAAACTGTTTTTT. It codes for CASSDRAYEKLFF.

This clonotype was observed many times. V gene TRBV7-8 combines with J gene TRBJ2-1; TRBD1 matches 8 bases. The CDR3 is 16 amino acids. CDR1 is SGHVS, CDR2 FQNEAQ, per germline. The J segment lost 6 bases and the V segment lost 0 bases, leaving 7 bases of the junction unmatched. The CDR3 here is CASSLAPQGALNEQFF. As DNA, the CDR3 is TGTGCCAGCAGCTTAGCCCCCCAGGGGGCCCTCAATGAGCAGTTCTTC.

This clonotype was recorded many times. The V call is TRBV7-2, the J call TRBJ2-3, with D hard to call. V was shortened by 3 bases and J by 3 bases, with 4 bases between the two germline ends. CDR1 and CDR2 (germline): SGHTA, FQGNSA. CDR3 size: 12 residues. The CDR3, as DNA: TGTGCCAGCAGCTTCCTGACAGATACGCAGTATTTT. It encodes CASSFLTDTQYF. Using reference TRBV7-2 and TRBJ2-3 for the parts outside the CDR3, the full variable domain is GAGVSQSPSNKVTEKGKDVELRCDPISGHTALYWYRQSLGQGLEFLIYFQGNSAPDKSGLPSDRFSAERTGGSVSTLTIQRTQQEDSAVYLCASSFLTDTQYFGPGTRLTVL.

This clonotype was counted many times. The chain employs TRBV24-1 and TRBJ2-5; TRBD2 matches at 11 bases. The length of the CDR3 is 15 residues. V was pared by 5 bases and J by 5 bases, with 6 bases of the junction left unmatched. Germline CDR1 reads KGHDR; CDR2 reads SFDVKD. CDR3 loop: CATSGTSGGVETQYF. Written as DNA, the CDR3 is TGTGCCACCAGTGGAACTAGCGGGGGAGTGGAGACCCAGTACTTC.

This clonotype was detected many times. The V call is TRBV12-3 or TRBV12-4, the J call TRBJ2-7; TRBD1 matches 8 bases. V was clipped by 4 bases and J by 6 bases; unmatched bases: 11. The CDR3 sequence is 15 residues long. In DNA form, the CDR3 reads TGTGCCAGCAGTTCCACCGGGACAGGAGAGGTCGAGCAGTACTTC. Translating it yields CASSSTGTGEVEQYF.

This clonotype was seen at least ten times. The CDR3 DNA is TGTGCCAGCTCACCAGCCGCAGTGTACGAGCAGTACGTC. Residues: CASSPAAVYEQYV. The V and J genes are TRBV18 and TRBJ2-7; D not resolved. V lost 2 bases and J 4 bases, leaving 9 bases between the germline ends. The CDR3 has 13 amino acids. Germline lookup yields CDR1 KGHSH and CDR2 LQKENI.

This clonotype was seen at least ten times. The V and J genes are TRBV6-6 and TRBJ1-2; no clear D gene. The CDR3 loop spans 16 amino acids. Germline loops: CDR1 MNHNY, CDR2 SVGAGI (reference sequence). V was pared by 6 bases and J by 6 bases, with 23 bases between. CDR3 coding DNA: TGTGCCAGCAGCTCCGGTTCGGGCAGGCTCGGGGATGGCTACACCTTC. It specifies CASSSGSGRLGDGYTF.

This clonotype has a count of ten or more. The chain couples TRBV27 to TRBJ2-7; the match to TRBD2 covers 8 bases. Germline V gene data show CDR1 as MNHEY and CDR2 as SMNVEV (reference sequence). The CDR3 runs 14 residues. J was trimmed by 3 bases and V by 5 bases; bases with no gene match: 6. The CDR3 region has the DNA TGTGCCAGCAGTGAGGGACTAGAGGGCTACGAGCAGTACTTC. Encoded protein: CASSEGLEGYEQYF.

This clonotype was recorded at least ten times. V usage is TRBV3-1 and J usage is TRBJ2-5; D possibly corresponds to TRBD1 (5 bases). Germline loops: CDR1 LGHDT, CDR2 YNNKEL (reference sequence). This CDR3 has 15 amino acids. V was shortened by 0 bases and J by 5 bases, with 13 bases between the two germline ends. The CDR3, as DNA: TGTGCCAGCAGCCAAGAAGTGATAGGGGTCGAGACCCAGTACTTC. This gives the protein CASSQEVIGVETQYF.

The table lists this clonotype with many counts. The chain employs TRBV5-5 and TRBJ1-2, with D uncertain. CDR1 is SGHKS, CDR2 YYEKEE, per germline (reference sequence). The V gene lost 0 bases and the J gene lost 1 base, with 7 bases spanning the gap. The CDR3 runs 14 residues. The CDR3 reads CASSLETDNYGYTF. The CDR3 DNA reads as TGTGCCAGCAGCTTGGAAACAGATAACTATGGCTACACCTTC.

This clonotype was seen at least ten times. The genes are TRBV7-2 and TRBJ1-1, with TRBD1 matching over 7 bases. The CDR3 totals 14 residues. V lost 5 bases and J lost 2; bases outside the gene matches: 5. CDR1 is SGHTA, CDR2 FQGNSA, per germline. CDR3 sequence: CASSPRQGNTEAFF. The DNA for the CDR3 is TGTGCCAGCAGCCCGAGACAGGGTAACACTGAAGCTTTCTTT.

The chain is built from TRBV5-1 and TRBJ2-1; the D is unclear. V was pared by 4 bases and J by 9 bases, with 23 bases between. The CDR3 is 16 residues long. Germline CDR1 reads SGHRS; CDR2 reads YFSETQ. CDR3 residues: CASSRAPWLSPPEQFF. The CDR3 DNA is TGCGCCAGCAGCCGGGCGCCATGGCTTTCCCCCCCTGAGCAGTTCTTC.

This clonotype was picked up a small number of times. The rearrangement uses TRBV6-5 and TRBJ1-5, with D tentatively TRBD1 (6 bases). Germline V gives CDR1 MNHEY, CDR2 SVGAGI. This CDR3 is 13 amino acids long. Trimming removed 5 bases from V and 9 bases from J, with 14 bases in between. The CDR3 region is CASSRGQLMPQHF. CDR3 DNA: TGTGCCAGCAGTCGGGGACAATTGATGCCCCAGCATTTT.

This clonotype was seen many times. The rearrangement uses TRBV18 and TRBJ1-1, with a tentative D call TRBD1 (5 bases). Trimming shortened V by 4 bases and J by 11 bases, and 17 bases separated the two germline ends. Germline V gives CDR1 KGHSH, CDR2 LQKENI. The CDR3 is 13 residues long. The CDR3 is CASSLSDTRGAFF. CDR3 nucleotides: TGTGCCAGCTCACTTAGTGACACCCGGGGGGCTTTCTTT.

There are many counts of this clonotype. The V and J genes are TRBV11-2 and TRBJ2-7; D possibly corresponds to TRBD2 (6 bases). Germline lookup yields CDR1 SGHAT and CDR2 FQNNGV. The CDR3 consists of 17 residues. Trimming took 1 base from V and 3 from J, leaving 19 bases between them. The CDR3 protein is CASSLGYGMQGGYEQYV. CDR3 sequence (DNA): TGTGCCAGCAGCTTAGGATACGGTATGCAGGGAGGCTACGAGCAGTACGTC.

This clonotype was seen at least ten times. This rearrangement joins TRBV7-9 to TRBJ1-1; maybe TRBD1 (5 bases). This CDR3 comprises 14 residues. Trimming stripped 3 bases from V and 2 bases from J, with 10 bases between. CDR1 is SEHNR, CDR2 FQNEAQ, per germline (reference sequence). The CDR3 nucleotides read TGTGCCAGCAGCTTTTTGCAGGGTAACACTGAAGCTTTCTTT. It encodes CASSFLQGNTEAFF.

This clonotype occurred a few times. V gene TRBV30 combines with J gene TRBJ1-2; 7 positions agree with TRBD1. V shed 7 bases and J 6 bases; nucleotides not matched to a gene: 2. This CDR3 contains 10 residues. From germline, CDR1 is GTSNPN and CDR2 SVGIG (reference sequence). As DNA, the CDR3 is TGTGCCTTCAGGGGGAATGGCTACACCTTC. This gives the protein CAFRGNGYTF.

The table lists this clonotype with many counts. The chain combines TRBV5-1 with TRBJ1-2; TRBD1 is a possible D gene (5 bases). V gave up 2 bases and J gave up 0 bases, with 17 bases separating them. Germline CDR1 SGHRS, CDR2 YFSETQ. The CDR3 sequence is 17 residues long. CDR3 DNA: TGCGCCAGCAGCTTCGGGACCCGGGGCCCAACTAACTATGGCTACACCTTC. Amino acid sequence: CASSFGTRGPTNYGYTF.

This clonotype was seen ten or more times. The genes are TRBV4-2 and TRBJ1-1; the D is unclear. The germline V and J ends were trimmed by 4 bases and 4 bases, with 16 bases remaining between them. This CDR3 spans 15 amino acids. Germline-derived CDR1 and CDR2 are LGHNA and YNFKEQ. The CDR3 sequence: CASSLRSGEATEAFF. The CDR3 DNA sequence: TGTGCCAGCAGCCTCCGAAGTGGGGAGGCCACTGAAGCTTTCTTT.

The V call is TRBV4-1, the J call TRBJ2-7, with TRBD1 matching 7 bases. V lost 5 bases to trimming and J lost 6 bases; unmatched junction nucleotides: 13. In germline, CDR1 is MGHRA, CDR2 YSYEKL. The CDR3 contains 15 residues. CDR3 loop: CASSKSRDSSGEQYF. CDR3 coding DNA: TGCGCCAGCAGCAAATCCCGGGACAGTTCGGGCGAGCAGTACTTC.

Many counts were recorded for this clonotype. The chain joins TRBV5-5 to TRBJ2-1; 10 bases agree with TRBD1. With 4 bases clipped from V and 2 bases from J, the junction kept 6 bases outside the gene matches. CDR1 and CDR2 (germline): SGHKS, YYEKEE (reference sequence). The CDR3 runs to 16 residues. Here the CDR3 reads CASSLGQGRPYNEQFF. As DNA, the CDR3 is TGTGCCAGCAGCCTGGGACAGGGGAGGCCCTACAATGAGCAGTTCTTC.

The CDR3 here is CASRVEGRSQETQYF. CDR3 DNA sequence: TGTGCCAGCCGCGTAGAGGGGCGGAGCCAAGAGACCCAGTACTTC. The chain employs TRBV7-2 and TRBJ2-5; D is perhaps TRBD1 or TRBD2 (5 bases each). V was clipped by 8 bases and J by 1 base, with 17 bases between them. The V gene's germline CDR1 is SGHTA and CDR2 FQGNSA. This CDR3 is built from 15 residues.

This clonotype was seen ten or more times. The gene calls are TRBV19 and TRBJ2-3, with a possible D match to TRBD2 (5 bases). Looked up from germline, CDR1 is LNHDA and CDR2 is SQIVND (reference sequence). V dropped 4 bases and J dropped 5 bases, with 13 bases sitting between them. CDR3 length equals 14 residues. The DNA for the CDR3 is TGTGCCAGTAGTAAGTCTAGCACGAAAGATACGCAGTATTTT. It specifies CASSKSSTKDTQYF.

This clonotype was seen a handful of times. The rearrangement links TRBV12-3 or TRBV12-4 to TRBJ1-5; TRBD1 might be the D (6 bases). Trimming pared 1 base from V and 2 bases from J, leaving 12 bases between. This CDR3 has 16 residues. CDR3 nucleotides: TGTGCCAGCAGTTTAGGGGGGCTGATCGGCAATCAGCCCCAGCATTTT. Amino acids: CASSLGGLIGNQPQHF.

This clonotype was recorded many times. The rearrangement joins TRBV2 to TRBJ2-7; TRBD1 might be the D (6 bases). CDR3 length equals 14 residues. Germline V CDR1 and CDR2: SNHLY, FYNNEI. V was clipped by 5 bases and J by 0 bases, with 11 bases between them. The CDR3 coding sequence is TGTGCCAGCAGTAGGACAGTAAGCTCCTACGAGCAGTACGTC. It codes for CASSRTVSSYEQYV.

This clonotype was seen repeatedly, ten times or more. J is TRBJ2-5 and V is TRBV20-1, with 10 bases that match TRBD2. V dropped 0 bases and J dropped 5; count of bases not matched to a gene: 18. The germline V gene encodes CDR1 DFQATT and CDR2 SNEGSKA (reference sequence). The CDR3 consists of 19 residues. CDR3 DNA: TGCAGTGCTAGAGATTCTATCGGACTAGCGGACTTTACGATGGAGACCCAGTACTTC. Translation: CSARDSIGLADFTMETQYF.

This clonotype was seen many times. CDR3 coding DNA: TGTGCCAGCAGTTACTCGAGAGTTGAAAAACTGTTTTTT. This translates into CASSYSRVEKLFF. The chain employs TRBV6-5 and TRBJ1-4; D remains unclear. The CDR3 is 13 residues long. CDR1 is MNHEY, CDR2 SVGAGI, per germline. Trimming removed 0 bases from V and 7 bases from J, with 6 bases in between.

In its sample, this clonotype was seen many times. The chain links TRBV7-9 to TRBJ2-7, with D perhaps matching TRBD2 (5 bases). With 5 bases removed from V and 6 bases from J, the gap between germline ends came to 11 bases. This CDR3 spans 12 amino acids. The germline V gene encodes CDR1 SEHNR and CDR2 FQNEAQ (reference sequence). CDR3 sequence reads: CASSAGPFEQYV. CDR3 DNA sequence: TGTGCCAGCAGCGCGGGCCCTTTCGAGCAGTACGTC.